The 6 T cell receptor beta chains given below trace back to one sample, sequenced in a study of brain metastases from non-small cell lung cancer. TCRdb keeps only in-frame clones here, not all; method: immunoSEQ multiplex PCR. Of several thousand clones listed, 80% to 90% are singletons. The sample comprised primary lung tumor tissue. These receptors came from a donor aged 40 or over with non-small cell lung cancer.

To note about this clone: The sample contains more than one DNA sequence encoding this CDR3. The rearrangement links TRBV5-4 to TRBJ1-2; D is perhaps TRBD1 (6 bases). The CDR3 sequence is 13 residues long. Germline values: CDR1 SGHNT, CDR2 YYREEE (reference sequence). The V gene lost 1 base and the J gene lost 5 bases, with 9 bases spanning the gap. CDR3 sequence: CASSLRQVYGYTF. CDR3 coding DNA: TGTGCCAGCAGCTTGCGACAGGTTTATGGCTACACCTTC.

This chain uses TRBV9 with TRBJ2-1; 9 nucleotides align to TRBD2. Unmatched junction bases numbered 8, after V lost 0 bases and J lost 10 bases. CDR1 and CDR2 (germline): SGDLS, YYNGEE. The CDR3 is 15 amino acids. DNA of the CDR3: TGTGCCAGCAGCGTAGGGCCAGCGGGAGGACGGGAGCAGTTCTTC. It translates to CASSVGPAGGREQFF.

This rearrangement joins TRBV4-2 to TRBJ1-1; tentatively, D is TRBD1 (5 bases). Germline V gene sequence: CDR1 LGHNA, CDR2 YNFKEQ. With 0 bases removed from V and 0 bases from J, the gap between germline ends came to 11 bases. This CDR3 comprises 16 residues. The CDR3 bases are TGTGCCAGCAGCCAAGATGGGGCAGGTTTGAACACTGAAGCTTTCTTT. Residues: CASSQDGAGLNTEAFF.

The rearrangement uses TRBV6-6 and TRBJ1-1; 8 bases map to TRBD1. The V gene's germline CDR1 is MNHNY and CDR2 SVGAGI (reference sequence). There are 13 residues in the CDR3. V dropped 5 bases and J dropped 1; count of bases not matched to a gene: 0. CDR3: CASSDRGNTEAFF. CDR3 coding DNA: TGTGCCAGCAGTGACAGGGGGAACACTGAAGCTTTCTTT.

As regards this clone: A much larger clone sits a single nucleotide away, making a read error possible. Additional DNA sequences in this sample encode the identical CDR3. CDR3 sequence: CATESNEQFF. CDR3 in DNA: TGTGCCACCGAGTCTAATGAGCAGTTCTTC. This chain links TRBV24-1 with TRBJ2-1; no definite D call. CDR1 and CDR2 from the germline V gene are KGHDR and SFDVKD. CDR3 length: 10 residues. The V gene lost 9 bases and the J gene lost 7 bases, with 6 bases spanning the gap.

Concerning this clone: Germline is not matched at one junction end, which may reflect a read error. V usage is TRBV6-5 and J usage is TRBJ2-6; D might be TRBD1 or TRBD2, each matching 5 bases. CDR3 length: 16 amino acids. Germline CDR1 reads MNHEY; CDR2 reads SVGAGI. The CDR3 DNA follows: TGTGCCAGCAGTTACCGAAATTCGGGACGGGCCAACGTTCTGATTTTC. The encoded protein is CASSYRNSGRANVLIF.